This T cell receptor (beta chain) was identified in a study of shared clonotypes between healthy human individuals. On the study more broadly: In total, the donors were a couple of women and a few men aged 18 to 49. Per-donor plates numbered three CD4 naive, three CD4 memory, two CD8 naive and one CD8 memory. General study points: Researchers sampled only blood; tissue repertoires likely differ. Non-shared clonotypes had lower generation probabilities than those shared by all four donors.

With respect to this clone: Its antigen remains unknown. This sample includes further DNA sequences coding for the same CDR3.

The CDR3 runs to 12 residues. V lost 3 bases to trimming and J lost 5 bases, with 6 bases between them. The germline V gene has CDR1 LNHDA and CDR2 SQIVND (reference sequence). This table comes from immunoSEQ multiplex PCR, and its TCRdb copy is limited to in-frame clones, with some not included. This repertoire shows 2 million to 3 million clones, around nine tenths found once; its top ten account for 0.14%. What was sequenced was naive CD4+ T cells sorted from blood. Subset given: CD45RA+ positively selected. The chain uses TRBV19 and TRBJ2-3; no reliable D call. The receptor was derived from a man younger than 35 in good health. This CDR3 reads CASSIVGDTQYF. The CDR3 DNA sequence: TGTGCCAGTAGTATTGTTGGAGATACGCAGTATTTT.